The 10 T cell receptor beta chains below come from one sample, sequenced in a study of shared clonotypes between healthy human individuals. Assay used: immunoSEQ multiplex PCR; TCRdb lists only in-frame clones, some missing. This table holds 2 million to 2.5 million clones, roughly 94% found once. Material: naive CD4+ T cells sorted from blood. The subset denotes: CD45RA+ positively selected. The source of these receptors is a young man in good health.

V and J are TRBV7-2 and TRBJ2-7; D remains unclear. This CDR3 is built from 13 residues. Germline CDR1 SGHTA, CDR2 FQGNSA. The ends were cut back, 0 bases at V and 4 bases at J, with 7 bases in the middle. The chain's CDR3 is CASSLAGMYEQYF. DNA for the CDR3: TGTGCCAGCAGCTTAGCGGGGATGTACGAGCAGTACTTC.

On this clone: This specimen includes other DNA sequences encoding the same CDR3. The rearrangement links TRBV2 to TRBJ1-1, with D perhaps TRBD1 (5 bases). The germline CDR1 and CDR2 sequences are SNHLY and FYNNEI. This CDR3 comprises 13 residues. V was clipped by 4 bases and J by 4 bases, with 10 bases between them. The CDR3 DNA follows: TGTGCCAGCAGTGGCCAGGGAGTCACTGAAGCTTTCTTT. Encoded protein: CASSGQGVTEAFF.

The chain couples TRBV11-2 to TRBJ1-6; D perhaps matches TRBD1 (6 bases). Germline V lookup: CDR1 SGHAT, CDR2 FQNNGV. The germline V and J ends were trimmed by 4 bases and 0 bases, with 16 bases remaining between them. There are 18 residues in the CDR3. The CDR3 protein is CASSSAGQLSSYNSPLHF. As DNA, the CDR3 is TGTGCCAGCAGCTCGGCCGGACAGTTAAGCTCCTATAATTCACCCCTCCACTTT.

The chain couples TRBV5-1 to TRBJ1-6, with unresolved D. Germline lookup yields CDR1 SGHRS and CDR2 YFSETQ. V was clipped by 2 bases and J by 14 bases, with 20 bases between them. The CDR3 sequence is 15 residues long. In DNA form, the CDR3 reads TGCGCCAGCAGCTTCGCCGGGTCCTCCCCTGCGGCCCTCCACTTT. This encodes CASSFAGSSPAALHF.

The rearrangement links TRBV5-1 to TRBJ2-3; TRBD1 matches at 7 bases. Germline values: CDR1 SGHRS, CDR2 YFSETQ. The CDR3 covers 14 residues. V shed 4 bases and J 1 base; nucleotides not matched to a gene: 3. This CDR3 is CASSLGTGTDTQYF. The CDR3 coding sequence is TGCGCCAGCAGCCTCGGGACAGGCACAGATACGCAGTATTTT. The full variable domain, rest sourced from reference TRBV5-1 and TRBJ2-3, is KAGVTQTPRYLIKTRGQQVTLSCSPISGHRSVSWYQQTPGQGLQFLFEYFSETQRNKGNFPGRFSGRQFSNSRSEMNVSTLELGDSALYLCASSLGTGTDTQYFGPGTRLTVL.

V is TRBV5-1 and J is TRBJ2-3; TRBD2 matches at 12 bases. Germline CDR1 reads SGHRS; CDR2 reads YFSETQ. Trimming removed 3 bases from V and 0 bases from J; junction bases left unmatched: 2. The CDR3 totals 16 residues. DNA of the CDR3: TGCGCCAGCAGCTCACTAGCGGGGGGAAGCACAGATACGCAGTATTTT. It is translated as CASSSLAGGSTDTQYF.

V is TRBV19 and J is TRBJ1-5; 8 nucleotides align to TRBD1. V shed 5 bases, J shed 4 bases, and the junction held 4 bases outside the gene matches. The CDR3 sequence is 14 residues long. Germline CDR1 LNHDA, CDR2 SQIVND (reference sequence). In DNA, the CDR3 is TGTGCCAGTAGTCAGCAGGGGGCAAATCAGCCCCAGCATTTT. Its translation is CASSQQGANQPQHF.

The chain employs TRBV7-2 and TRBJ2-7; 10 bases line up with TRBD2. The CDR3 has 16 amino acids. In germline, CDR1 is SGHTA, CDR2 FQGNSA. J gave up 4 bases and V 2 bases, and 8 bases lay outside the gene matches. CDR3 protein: CASSLLLAGVVYEQYF. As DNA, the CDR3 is TGTGCCAGCAGCTTACTCCTAGCGGGAGTGGTATACGAGCAGTACTTC.

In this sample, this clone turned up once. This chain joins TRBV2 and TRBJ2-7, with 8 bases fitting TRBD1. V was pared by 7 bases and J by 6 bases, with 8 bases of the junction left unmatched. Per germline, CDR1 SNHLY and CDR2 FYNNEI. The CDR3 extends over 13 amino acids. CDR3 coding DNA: TGTGCCAGCACAGGACAGGGAAAGGGCGAGCAGTACTTC. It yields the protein CASTGQGKGEQYF.

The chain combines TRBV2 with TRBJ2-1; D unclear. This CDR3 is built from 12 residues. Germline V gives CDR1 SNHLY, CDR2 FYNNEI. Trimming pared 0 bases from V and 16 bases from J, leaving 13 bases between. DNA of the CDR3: TGTGCCAGCAGTGAAGCGGTAGGGATATCATTCTTC. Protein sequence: CASSEAVGISFF.